Shown below are 4 T cell receptor beta chains from a single sample sequenced in a study of CD8 T cells in Susac syndrome. A quantity of about 0.5 to 1 ug RNA underwent reverse transcription using random hexamers. Via MiXCR, TCRdb re-called the immunoSEQ multiplex PCR reads, giving one row per CDR3 protein. This sample has approximately 190,000 distinct CDR3 sequences, with about 95% found just once. The specimen was CD8+ T cells from PBMCs. The receptors derive from a human donor with Susac syndrome.

The chain has TRBV2 and TRBJ2-7; D perhaps matches TRBD2 (5 bases). The CDR3 consists of 14 residues. Germline CDR1 is SNHLY and CDR2 is FYNNEI. Trimming removed 6 bases from V and 5 bases from J, with 17 bases in between. The CDR3 DNA reads TGTGCCAGCAGAGTCTTTCTGGAGGTCCACGAGCAGTACTTC. Translation: CASRVFLEVHEQYF.

The gene calls are TRBV20-1 and TRBJ1-2, with D perhaps TRBD1 (6 bases). This CDR3 is 14 amino acids long. V lost 2 bases and J lost 0, with 10 bases in between. Per germline, CDR1 DFQATT and CDR2 SNEGSKA (reference sequence). In DNA, the CDR3 is TGCAGTGCTAGAAACAGGGACACTAACTATGGCTACACCTTC. This translates into CSARNRDTNYGYTF.

This chain links TRBV9 with TRBJ2-2, with 9 bases identical to TRBD2. The CDR3 loop spans 18 amino acids. The V and J ends lost 3 bases and 4 bases, in that order; junction bases with no gene match: 13. The germline CDR1 and CDR2 sequences are SGDLS and YYNGEE. CDR3 protein: CASSGPLAGATLTGELFF. CDR3 DNA: TGTGCCAGCAGCGGGCCATTAGCGGGAGCGACGCTCACCGGGGAGCTGTTTTTT.

The CDR3 sequence: CASSAPGQSQETQYF. CDR3 DNA sequence: TGTGCCAGCAGCGCGCCGGGACAGTCCCAAGAGACCCAGTACTTC. V and J are TRBV7-9 and TRBJ2-5; 7 positions match TRBD1. Germline assignment: CDR1 SEHNR and CDR2 FQNEAQ (reference sequence). The V gene end was trimmed by 5 bases and the J gene end by 1 base; junction bases not matched to a gene: 7. The CDR3 length is 15 residues.